This is a list of T cell receptor beta chains from one sample in a study of blood T cell repertoires in COVID-19. Data came from immunoSEQ multiplex PCR; TCRdb stores just in-frame clones and leaves some out. The sample holds over 80,000 clones, 70% to 80% seen once. The specimen sequenced was peripheral blood. The receptors shown here come from a woman of 80 years or more with active or convalescent COVID-19. The CDR3 runs from the conserved cysteine through the conserved F or W. Each record gives: CDR3 DNA, CDR3 protein, D gene, J gene, clone size, V gene. The D gene is left open where the match is weak. Where a row states a size, it is once, few, many or the class of an expanded clone; other rows omit it.

TGTGCCACCAACCAGGGGGCGGAGGAGACCCAGTACTTC | CATNQGAEETQYF | TRBD1 | TRBJ2-5 | NA | TRBV15
TGTGCCACCCGGGACTCAGGAACTAATGAAAAACTGTTTTTT | CATRDSGTNEKLFF | NA | TRBJ1-4 | NA | TRBV19
TGTGCCAGTACCTCAGGGGGGATTCGTCAGCCCCAGCATTTT | CASTSGGIRQPQHF | TRBD1 | TRBJ1-5 | NA | TRBV19
TGCGCCAGCAGCTTGGCTTGGGGGGGGCAAGAGACCCAGTACTTC | CASSLAWGGQETQYF | TRBD2 | TRBJ2-5 | few | TRBV5-1
TGTGCCAGCAGTGAATCCGTCTACGAGCAGTACTTC | CASSESVYEQYF | NA | TRBJ2-7 | few | TRBV6-1
TGTGCCAGCAGCTTGGGGGGGAGGCGAGGAGATACGCAGTATTTT | CASSLGGRRGDTQYF | NA | TRBJ2-3 | NA | TRBV5-4
TGTGCCAGTAGGATCCGACAGGGGCAAGAGACCCAGTACTTC | CASRIRQGQETQYF | TRBD1 | TRBJ2-5 | NA | TRBV19
TGCGCCAGCAGCTTGGTCCCGCAGGGGGCCTCTGGGGCCAACGTCCTGACTTTC | CASSLVPQGASGANVLTF | TRBD1 | TRBJ2-6 | NA | TRBV5-1
TGTGCCAGCAGCCAAGGGGAGGGCACTGAAGCTTTCTTT | CASSQGEGTEAFF | NA | TRBJ1-1 | NA | TRBV4-2
TGTGCCAGCAGCACCCGACTAGCCGGAGATTCAGATACGCAGTATTTT | CASSTRLAGDSDTQYF | TRBD2 | TRBJ2-3 | once | TRBV7-6
TGTGCCAGCAGCTTAGAGTGGCAGAACTCCTACGAGCAGTACTTC | CASSLEWQNSYEQYF | NA | TRBJ2-7 | NA | TRBV7-2
TGTGCCATCAGCGGAGACAGGGATTTAAACATTCAGTACTTC | CAISGDRDLNIQYF | TRBD1 | TRBJ2-4 | few | TRBV10-3
TGTGCCAGCACCGAGGGGGGGGCCAGCACAGATACGCAGTATTTT | CASTEGGASTDTQYF | NA | TRBJ2-3 | NA | TRBV2
TGTGCCAGCAGCTTTACTAGCGCAGATACGCAGTATTTT | CASSFTSADTQYF | TRBD2 | TRBJ2-3 | NA | TRBV7-2
TGTGCCAGCAGCCCGAGCTCTGGGGCCAACGTCCTGACTTTC | CASSPSSGANVLTF | NA | TRBJ2-6 | NA | TRBV6-4
TGCGCCAGCAGCTTGGGGGGCTCGGGCACCGGGGAGCTGTTTTTT | CASSLGGSGTGELFF | NA | TRBJ2-2 | NA | TRBV5-1
TGTGCTAGCAGCTTAGCGCCGGGGGTTAGCACAGATACGCAGTATTTT | CASSLAPGVSTDTQYF | NA | TRBJ2-3 | NA | TRBV7-7
TGTGCCAGTAGGAGACGACTAGCGGGAGTGGCAGATACGCAGTATTTT | CASRRRLAGVADTQYF | TRBD2 | TRBJ2-3 | NA | TRBV19
TGTGCCAGCAGCTTAGACTCTCCAGGGCCGAATTCACCCCTCCACTTT | CASSLDSPGPNSPLHF | NA | TRBJ1-6 | NA | TRBV7-9
TGTGCGGCTAGACCGGCGGGGAACACTGAAGCTTTCTTT | CAARPAGNTEAFF | NA | TRBJ1-1 | many | TRBV6-5
TGTGCCAGCAGCGAGGGACTAGCGGGACTTTCCTACAATGAGCAGTTCTTC | CASSEGLAGLSYNEQFF | TRBD2 | TRBJ2-1 | NA | TRBV7-9
TGTGCCAGCAGCAAAGGCGGGTACAATGAGCAGTTCTTC | CASSKGGYNEQFF | NA | TRBJ2-1 | few | TRBV11-3
TGTGCCAGCAGTTCCTTCATAGGACAGGGGGTTCAGCCCCAGCATTTT | CASSSFIGQGVQPQHF | TRBD1 | TRBJ1-5 | NA | TRBV27
TGTGCCAGCAGTTTAAGGAGGGGCTACACCTTC | CASSLRRGYTF | NA | TRBJ1-2 | few | TRBV12-3/TRBV12-4
TGTGCCAGCAGCTTGGGGAAAATGGGACAGGTGGGGGCTTTCTTT | CASSLGKMGQVGAFF | TRBD1 | TRBJ1-1 | NA | TRBV5-6
TGTGCCAGCAGCTTATTGGCGAACACTGAAGCTTTCTTT | CASSLLANTEAFF | NA | TRBJ1-1 | NA | TRBV7-9
TGTGCCAGTAGTGGCTCCATAAATGGCTACACCTTC | CASSGSINGYTF | NA | TRBJ1-2 | NA | TRBV19
TGTGCCAGCAGCTTAGCGGCAGGGGGCTACTCCTACGAGCAGTACTTC | CASSLAAGGYSYEQYF | TRBD1 | TRBJ2-7 | NA | TRBV7-2
TGTGCCAGCAGCTCGACTAGCGGGAGGTGGAATGAGCAGTTCTTC | CASSSTSGRWNEQFF | TRBD2 | TRBJ2-1 | few | TRBV7-9
TGTGCCATCAGTGAGACAGGGCAAAGCACAGATACGCAGTATTTT | CAISETGQSTDTQYF | NA | TRBJ2-3 | NA | TRBV10-3
TGTGCCAGCAGCGCAGCGGGAGCTGATGAGCAGTTCTTC | CASSAAGADEQFF | TRBD2 | TRBJ2-1 | NA | TRBV7-3
TGTGCCAGCAGAACAGGGGTTTTGAACACTGAAGCTTTCTTT | CASRTGVLNTEAFF | TRBD1 | TRBJ1-1 | NA | TRBV28
TGTGCCAGCAGTCCCTCAGGACTAGCGGGAGGGCGGGGTTTAGGACAGTTCTTC | CASSPSGLAGGRGLGQFF | TRBD2 | TRBJ2-1 | NA | TRBV28
TGTGCCTGGAGTGGGACACCGAACACTGAAGCTTTCTTT | CAWSGTPNTEAFF | NA | TRBJ1-1 | NA | TRBV30
TGTGCCAGCTCGGGACAGTCGAACACTGAAGCTTTCTTT | CASSGQSNTEAFF | TRBD1 | TRBJ1-1 | NA | TRBV18
TGCGCCAGCGGGCGGGACAGGGGGCAGGGAGAGACCCAGTACTTC | CASGRDRGQGETQYF | TRBD1 | TRBJ2-5 | NA | TRBV5-1
TGTGCCAGCAGCGATCCTTCCAATGGGGGCGCCGACACCGGGGAGCTGTTTTTT | CASSDPSNGGADTGELFF | NA | TRBJ2-2 | NA | TRBV9
TGCGCCAGCAGCTTGGAAGGTAGCGGGATCCAAGAGACCCAGTACTTC | CASSLEGSGIQETQYF | TRBD2 | TRBJ2-5 | NA | TRBV5-1
TGTGCCAGCAGCTTAGTTTGGGCCCAGAACACCGGGGAGCTGTTTTTT | CASSLVWAQNTGELFF | NA | TRBJ2-2 | NA | TRBV7-8
TGCGCCAGCAGCTTGGCAGGGATCGGCTATGGCTACACCTTC | CASSLAGIGYGYTF | NA | TRBJ1-2 | NA | TRBV5-1
TGTGCCAGCAGCCAAGACAGAAACTATGGCTACACCTTC | CASSQDRNYGYTF | NA | TRBJ1-2 | NA | TRBV12-3/TRBV12-4
TGTGCCAGCAGCTCCTCCATGACTAGCGGGATGCTTGAGCAGTTCTTC | CASSSSMTSGMLEQFF | TRBD2 | TRBJ2-1 | NA | TRBV11-2
TGTGCCAGCAGCGCCCGGGACAGGGGGACAGATACGCAGTATTTT | CASSARDRGTDTQYF | TRBD1 | TRBJ2-3 | once | TRBV9
TGTGCCAGCAATCCCCAACTCAGGGCGGTTAGCGAGCAGTACTTC | CASNPQLRAVSEQYF | NA | TRBJ2-7 | NA | TRBV2
TGTGCCAGCAGTTATAGGGACAGGGGGTCCTACGAGCAGTACTTC | CASSYRDRGSYEQYF | TRBD1 | TRBJ2-7 | NA | TRBV6-5
TGTGCCAGTAGTCTTGGGACAGGGCGGTTCGAAAAACTGTTTTTT | CASSLGTGRFEKLFF | TRBD1 | TRBJ1-4 | once | TRBV19
TGTGCCAGCTCACGAGTAGCGGGTGGCACAGATACGCAGTATTTT | CASSRVAGGTDTQYF | TRBD2 | TRBJ2-3 | NA | TRBV18
TGTGCCAGCAGCCGTACTAGCGGGAGGTACAATGAGCAGTTCTTC | CASSRTSGRYNEQFF | TRBD2 | TRBJ2-1 | NA | TRBV13
TGTGCCAGCAGTGATGACAGCCGTCAGCCCCAGCATTTT | CASSDDSRQPQHF | NA | TRBJ1-5 | many | TRBV2
TGTGCCAGTAGTCCCGGGACACAAAGGAACACCGGGGAGCTGTTTTTT | CASSPGTQRNTGELFF | NA | TRBJ2-2 | NA | TRBV19
TGTGCCAGTAGCGCTCCGGGAGAACAGTTCTTC | CASSAPGEQFF | NA | TRBJ2-1 | few | TRBV19
TGTGCCAGCAGCTTAGGGGGTAGTGGGGACTCACGATTCCATGAGCAGTTCTTC | CASSLGGSGDSRFHEQFF | NA | TRBJ2-1 | NA | TRBV7-2
TGTGCCAGCAGCTCCACCCTCCAGGGGGCTCTCTACAATGAGCAGTTCTTC | CASSSTLQGALYNEQFF | TRBD1 | TRBJ2-1 | NA | TRBV7-9
TGTGCCAGCAGTGAAGCGCCCTGGGGGGGTGAGCAGTTCTTC | CASSEAPWGGEQFF | TRBD2 | TRBJ2-1 | NA | TRBV6-1
TGTGCCAGCGGGTGGACAGGGGGCTACCCTGCCTCTGGGGCCAACGTCCTGACTTTC | CASGWTGGYPASGANVLTF | TRBD1 | TRBJ2-6 | once | TRBV7-9
TGTGCCAGTACGCGAAGCGGCCTAAGCTCTGGGGCCAACGTCCTGACTTTC | CASTRSGLSSGANVLTF | NA | TRBJ2-6 | NA | TRBV19
TGTGCCAGCAGCTTTAGCGGGACCAATGAGCAGTTCTTC | CASSFSGTNEQFF | TRBD2 | TRBJ2-1 | NA | TRBV7-2
TGTGCCAGCAGTTACATTTTCGGGAATGAGCAGTTCTTC | CASSYIFGNEQFF | NA | TRBJ2-1 | NA | TRBV6-2/TRBV6-3
TGTGCCAGCAGCCAAGGTGGGCGGGAGGTGGGTTTCTTC | CASSQGGREVGFF | TRBD2 | TRBJ2-1 | NA | TRBV4-2
TGTGCCAGCAGCCTACCGGACTACTCCAAAGAGCAGTTCTTC | CASSLPDYSKEQFF | NA | TRBJ2-1 | NA | TRBV7-3